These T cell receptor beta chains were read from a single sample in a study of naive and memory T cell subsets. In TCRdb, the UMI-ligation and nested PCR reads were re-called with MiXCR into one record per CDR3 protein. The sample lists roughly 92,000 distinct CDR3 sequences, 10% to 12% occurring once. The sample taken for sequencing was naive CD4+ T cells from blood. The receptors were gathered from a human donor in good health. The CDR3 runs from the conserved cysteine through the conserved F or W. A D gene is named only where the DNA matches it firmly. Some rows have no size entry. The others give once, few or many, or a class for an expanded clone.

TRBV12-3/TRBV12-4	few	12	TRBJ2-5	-	TGTGCCAGCAGTTTAGGTTTTTGGCGAGCCTACTTC	CASSLGFWRAYF
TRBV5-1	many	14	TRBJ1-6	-	TGCGCCAGCAGCTTGGGTTCGTCGGATTCACCCCTCCACTTT	CASSLGSSDSPLHF
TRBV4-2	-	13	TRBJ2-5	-	TGTGCCAGCAGCCAGGGAGCCCAAGAGACCCAGTACTTC	CASSQGAQETQYF
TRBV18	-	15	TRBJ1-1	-	TGTGCCAGCTCACCAACGGCGATTGGGAACACTGAAGCTTTCTTT	CASSPTAIGNTEAFF
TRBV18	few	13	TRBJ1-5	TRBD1	TGTGCCAGCTCAAAGACAGGGGATCAGCCCCAGCATTTT	CASSKTGDQPQHF
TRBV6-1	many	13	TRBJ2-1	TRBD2	TGTGCCAGCATCCCGGGACTAGGGTATGAGCAGTTCTTC	CASIPGLGYEQFF
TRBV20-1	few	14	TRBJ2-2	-	TGCAGTGCTAGAGAGGCTCGAGGTATCGGGGAGCTGTTTTTT	CSAREARGIGELFF
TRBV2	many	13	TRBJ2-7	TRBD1	TGTGCCAGCAGAGGGACAGGGGGCATCGAGCAGTACTTC	CASRGTGGIEQYF
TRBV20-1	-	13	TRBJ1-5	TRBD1	TGCAGTGCCCTCCAGGGGGCTGGCCAGCCCCAGCATTTT	CSALQGAGQPQHF
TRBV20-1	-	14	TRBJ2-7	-	TGCAGTGCTAGACCCGGCGCGGGGACCTACGAGCAGTACTTC	CSARPGAGTYEQYF
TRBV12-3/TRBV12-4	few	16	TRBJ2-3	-	TGTGCCAGCAGTTTGGGATACTATTCTAGCACAGATACGCAGTATTTT	CASSLGYYSSTDTQYF
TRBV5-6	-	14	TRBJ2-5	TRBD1	TGTGCCAGCAGCTTGCAACAGGGGAAAGAGACCCAGTACTTC	CASSLQQGKETQYF
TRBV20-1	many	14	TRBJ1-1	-	TGCAGTGCTAGAAAGGGGTCCCAGAACACTGAAGCTTTCTTT	CSARKGSQNTEAFF
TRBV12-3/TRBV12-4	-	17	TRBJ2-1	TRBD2	TGTGCCAGCAGTTTAGCTGGACTAGCGGGAGGGAACAATGAGCAGTTCTTC	CASSLAGLAGGNNEQFF
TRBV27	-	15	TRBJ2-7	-	TGTGCCAGCAGTCCAAGGGAGACCGACCCTAGAGAGCAGTACTTC	CASSPRETDPREQYF
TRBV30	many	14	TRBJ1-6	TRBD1	TGTGCCTGGGGGCCGGGACAGAAAAATTCACCCCTCCACTTT	CAWGPGQKNSPLHF
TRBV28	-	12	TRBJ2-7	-	TGTGCCAGCAGTTTGGGTCTAGGCGAGCAGTACTTC	CASSLGLGEQYF
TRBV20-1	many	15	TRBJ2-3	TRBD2	TGCAGTGCTAGACCCGCTAGCGGGCTCACAGATACGCAGTATTTT	CSARPASGLTDTQYF
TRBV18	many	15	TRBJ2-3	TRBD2	TGTGCCAGCTCACCTAGCGGGGTTGGAACAGATACGCAGTATTTT	CASSPSGVGTDTQYF
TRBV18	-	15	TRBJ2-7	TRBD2	TGTGCCAGCCCAACACGGGGGGACTACGACTACGAGCAGTACTTC	CASPTRGDYDYEQYF
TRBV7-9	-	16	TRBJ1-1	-	TGTGCCAGCAGCATGCCTAACAACGACATGAACACTGAAGCTTTCTTT	CASSMPNNDMNTEAFF
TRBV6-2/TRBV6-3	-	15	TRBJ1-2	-	TGTGCCAGCAGTTACCCGGACAGACCAAGGGATGGCTACACCTTC	CASSYPDRPRDGYTF
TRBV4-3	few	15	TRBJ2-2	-	TGCGCCAGCAGCCAAGATCCTTTCGGGGACGGGGAGCTGTTTTTT	CASSQDPFGDGELFF